This T cell receptor (beta chain) was captured in a study of T cell responses to AZD1222 COVID-19 vaccine. General observations from the study: The breadth and depth of Spike-specific TCRs increased once two AZD1222 doses had been given. Spike was spanned by vaccine-associated CD4 TCRs, with dominance at 160-218 and 743-854. The sample set comprised mostly white British donors with more females, and clonal diversity was possibly underestimated. Only 5 or 6 people who got AZD1222 tested seropositive at baseline.

CDR1 is MDHEN, CDR2 SYDVKM, per germline. This CDR3 region has 14 residues. Trimming removed 7 bases from V and 0 bases from J; junction bases left unmatched: 5. Turning to this clone: No antigen is known for it.

Libraries were prepared by immunoSEQ multiplex PCR; TCRdb keeps only in-frame clonotypes and omits some of them. The repertoire holds 140,000 or so clones, with around 88% as singletons. This sequence joins TRBV28 and TRBJ2-7; 8 bases are shared with TRBD2. The source material was peripheral blood, sampled on day 0 of AZD1222 vaccination. This clonotype originated in an adult in good health. CDR3 in amino acids: CASTASGSSYEQYF. CDR3 sequence (DNA): TGTGCCAGCACCGCTAGCGGGTCCTCCTACGAGCAGTACTTC. The whole variable domain, remainder taken from reference TRBV28 and TRBJ2-7, is DVKVTQSSRYLVKRTGEKVFLECVQDMDHENMFWYRQDPGLGLRLIYFSYDVKMKEKGDIPEGYSVSREKKERFSLILESASTNQTSMYLCASTASGSSYEQYFGPGTRLTVT.